One and the same sample provided the 7 T cell receptor beta chains below, sequenced in a study of T cells in women clearing cervical HPV infection. Produced via immunoSEQ multiplex PCR; TCRdb's table is partial and in-frame only. The sample data list about 31,000 clones. Sample: blood buffy coat. These receptors were obtained from a woman between 18 and 70 years old with a cervical HPV16 infection that either progressed to CIN3+ or cleared (not recorded which).

Points on this clone: Read coverage stops 3 residues before the CDR3 terminus; the germline J gene supplies the remainder. The chain combines TRBV2 with TRBJ2-3; 10 positions match TRBD1. CDR1 and CDR2 (germline): SNHLY, FYNNEI. CDR3 length: 16 residues. The CDR3 sequence is CASSDVRTGGGETQYF. Incomplete CDR3 DNA: TGTGCCAGCAGTGATGTAAGGACAGGGGGAGGGGAGACG.

A word on this clone: The missing CDR3 end, 3 residues past where the read stops, is filled in from the germline J gene. The rearrangement links TRBV2 to TRBJ1-5; D unclear. The CDR3 spans 12 residues. Germline V gene sequence: CDR1 SNHLY, CDR2 FYNNEI. Trimming took 3 bases from V and 5 from J, leaving 5 bases between them. Incomplete CDR3 DNA: TGTGCCAGCAGTGACCGTGATCAGCCC. As protein: CASSDRDQP. Given in full, the CDR3 is CASSDRDQPQHF.

This clone is called medium-sized (0.01 to 0.1%) based on its frequency. The CDR3 region is CSVKHDRASGNTIYF. The part of the CDR3 DNA that was read is TGCAGCGTGAAACACGACAGGGCCTCTGGAAACACC. J is TRBJ1-3 and V is TRBV29-1, with TRBD1 matching over 7 bases. Read coverage stops 3 residues before the CDR3 terminus; the germline J gene supplies the remainder. Germline V gene lookup returns CDR1 SQVTM and CDR2 ANQGSEA. The CDR3 has 15 amino acids. V was pared by 6 bases and J by 0 bases, with 8 bases of the junction left unmatched.

In the case of this clone: The read comes to an end 3 residues before the CDR3 does, leaving the germline J gene to fill in the end. The rearrangement joins TRBV7-9 to TRBJ2-5; D gene uncertain. Trimming stripped 6 bases from V and 5 bases from J, with 19 bases between. The CDR3 spans 15 residues. CDR1 and CDR2 (germline): SEHNR, FQNEAQ (reference sequence). CDR3 residues: CASRGVIGLFETQYF. Incomplete CDR3 DNA: TGTGCCAGCAGAGGAGTAATTGGGCTTTTTGAGACC.

As to this clone: The sequenced fragment ends 3 residues before the CDR3 boundary, so the rest is inferred from the germline J gene. The J gene is TRBJ2-3, the V gene TRBV5-4, with 11 bases aligning to TRBD2. The ends lost 4 bases at V and 3 bases at J; junction bases unmatched: 7. The CDR3 sequence is 16 residues long. Germline CDR1 and CDR2: SGHNT and YYREEE (reference sequence). The CDR3 DNA, read in part, is TGTGCCAGCAGCAAAATAGCGGGGGGGCGGACAGATACG. It specifies CASSKIAGGRTDT. The complete CDR3 reads CASSKIAGGRTDTQYF.

Turning to this clone: Read coverage stops 3 residues before the CDR3 terminus; the germline J gene supplies the remainder. The chain is built from TRBV5-4 and TRBJ1-6, with TRBD1 as a possible D gene (5 bases). Per germline, CDR1 SGHNT and CDR2 YYREEE (reference sequence). The CDR3 covers 12 residues. With 6 bases removed from V and 9 bases from J, the gap between germline ends came to 10 bases. CDR3 bases read: TGTGCCAGCACCAGGGAGGGTTCACCC. This gives the protein CASTREGSP. The full CDR3 is CASTREGSPLHF.

Turning to this clone: The CDR3 end falls 3 residues outside the read, so it is completed with the germline J gene. This CDR3 is also generated by other DNA sequences in the sample. The chain links TRBV19 to TRBJ1-3; D is uncertain. Deletions cut 2 bases from V and 0 bases from J, with 14 bases between. CDR3 length: 17 residues. Germline CDR1 is LNHDA and CDR2 is SQIVND (reference sequence). CDR3: CASSIRSGSHSGNTIYF. CDR3 DNA, as far as it was read: TGTGCCAGTAGTATACGGTCGGGGTCCCACTCTGGAAACACC.